This T cell receptor (beta chain) stems from a study of tumor and adjacent non-tumor tissue in lung cancer. No cell sorting was done before RNA was extracted from the tissue. The V gene's germline CDR1 is DFQATT and CDR2 SNEGSKA (reference sequence). This CDR3 is 14 amino acids long. To note about this clonotype: The junction departs from germline at one end; a sequencing error may be responsible.

Three rounds of nested PCR, following a modified ARM-PCR protocol, produced the TCRbeta library. TCRdb re-analysed the multiplex PCR reads in MiXCR, keeping a single row per CDR3 protein. The sample contains 100,000 to 150,000 distinct CDR3 sequences, roughly 64% of which appear only once. The V call is TRBV20-1, the J call TRBJ2-5; 15 positions agree with TRBD2. The source is a man aged 25-45 years with non-small cell lung cancer. Sequenced sample: lung tumor tissue. CDR3 nucleotides: TGCAGAGCTAGCGGACTAGCGGGGGGGAAGACCCAGTACTTC. Amino acids: CRASGLAGGKTQYF.